The clone carrying this T cell receptor (beta chain) has just a few counts. The data originate from a study of blood T cells in healthy people across ages. Trimming shortened V by 4 bases and J by 2 bases, and 9 bases separated the two germline ends. The germline gives CDR1 SGHRS, CDR2 YFSETQ. CDR3 length: 14 amino acids. The authors ran a second PCR of 7 to 11 cycles using a sample-barcoded 5' primer and a J-beta primer mix. TCRdb re-derived calls from the 5' RACE reads in MiXCR, one entry per CDR3 protein. The profile shows approximately 1.5 million distinct CDR3 sequences, approximately 32% of them singletons.

V and J are TRBV5-1 and TRBJ2-2, with no clear D. The sample taken for sequencing was blood. This sequence was found in a woman between 25 and 40 years old in good health. The DNA of the CDR3 is TGCGCCAGCAGCCGACCGGGTAACACCGGGGAGCTGTTTTTT. Its protein product is CASSRPGNTGELFF.